What follows are 15 T cell receptor beta chains derived from one specimen sequenced in a study of blood T cell repertoires in COVID-19. Sequenced by immunoSEQ multiplex PCR; TCRdb stores in-frame clones only, minus some. The data hold 250,000 to 300,000 clones, with 84% observed a single time. Input material: peripheral blood. The receptors were gathered from a man aged 55-75 years with acute or convalescent COVID-19.

The rearrangement links TRBV6-2 or TRBV6-3 to TRBJ2-7; 7 bases align to TRBD1. The CDR3 covers 15 residues. Per germline, CDR1 MNHEY and CDR2 SVGEGT. V dropped 4 bases and J dropped 2; count of bases not matched to a gene: 8. CDR3 region: CASSSWDSYTYEQYF. The CDR3 nucleotides read TGTGCCAGCAGTTCTTGGGACAGTTACACCTACGAGCAGTACTTC.

V gene TRBV3-1 (or the pseudogene TRBV3-2) combines with J gene TRBJ2-7, with TRBD1 identical over 9 bases. Germline V gene lookup returns CDR1 LGHDT and CDR2 YNNKEL (reference sequence). The CDR3 has 14 residues. V gave up 6 bases and J gave up 3 bases; unmatched junction bases: 6. The CDR3 sequence is CASSRTGEFYEQYF. In DNA, the CDR3 is TGTGCCAGCAGTCGGACAGGGGAATTCTACGAGCAGTACTTC.

This chain links TRBV14 with TRBJ2-1, with a weak D call TRBD2 (5 bases). Germline-derived CDR1 and CDR2 are SGHDN and FVKESK. This CDR3 is 14 amino acids long. The V end lost 1 base, the J end lost 5 bases, and 9 bases lay between the germline ends. The CDR3 nucleotides read TGTGCCAGCAGCCAAGCACTAGGAAACAATGAGCAGTTCTTC. As protein: CASSQALGNNEQFF.

The rearrangement joins TRBV4-1 to TRBJ2-1, with 13 bases aligning to TRBD2. V trimming: 0 bases; J trimming: 2 bases; junction bases outside the gene matches: 7. Germline CDR1 is MGHRA and CDR2 is YSYEKL. There are 19 residues in the CDR3. CDR3 DNA sequence: TGCGCCAGCAGCCAAGACACTAGCGGGGGGGCTATCGCCTACAATGAGCAGTTCTTC. Translated, it gives CASSQDTSGGAIAYNEQFF.

This clone was counted at least ten times. The chain has TRBV15 and TRBJ1-2, with 7 bases aligning to TRBD1. Losses at the gene ends were 3 bases for V and 4 bases for J; bases not matched to a gene: 14. Germline lookup yields CDR1 LNHNV and CDR2 YYDKDF (reference sequence). This CDR3 spans 17 amino acids. The chain's CDR3 is CATSRATPGQIPYGYTF. CDR3 coding DNA: TGTGCCACCAGCAGGGCTACTCCGGGACAGATACCCTATGGCTACACCTTC.

CDR3 DNA sequence: TGCAGCGTGGAACTTGGGGGGGCGCGGGATGAGCAGTTCTTC. Its protein is CSVELGGARDEQFF. The chain links TRBV29-1 to TRBJ2-1, with D possibly being TRBD2 (7 bases). Germline CDR1 and CDR2: SQVTM and ANQGSEA. Trimming removed 6 bases from V and 8 bases from J, with 20 bases in between. This CDR3 spans 14 amino acids.

The chain has TRBV9 and TRBJ2-5, with D possibly matching TRBD1 (5 bases). Germline loops: CDR1 SGDLS, CDR2 YYNGEE. The CDR3 runs to 17 residues. The ends were cut back, 4 bases at V and 2 bases at J, with 21 bases in the middle. DNA for the CDR3: TGTGCCAGCAGCCCACATCTTAGACAGTCCGTTCAAGAGACCCAGTACTTC. Translating it yields CASSPHLRQSVQETQYF. The full variable domain, its missing parts supplied by reference TRBV9 and TRBJ2-5, is DSGVTQTPKHLITATGQRVTLRCSPRSGDLSVYWYQQSLDQGLQFLIQYYNGEERAKGNILERFSAQQFPDLHSELNLSSLELGDSALYFCASSPHLRQSVQETQYFGPGTRLLVL.

Comments on this clone: The sample has other DNA sequences that encode this CDR3 too. This chain links TRBV9 with TRBJ2-5; D is possibly TRBD2 (7 bases). The length of the CDR3 is 15 residues. Deletions cut 0 bases from V and 1 base from J, with 10 bases between. The germline CDR1 and CDR2 sequences are SGDLS and YYNGEE. The CDR3 nucleotides are TGTGCCAGCAGCGTAGCGGGGGGCCCCCAAGAGACCCAGTACTTC. This sequence encodes CASSVAGGPQETQYF.

CDR3 region: CASSLRYEQYF. In DNA, the CDR3 is TGCGCCAGCAGCTTGCGGTACGAGCAGTACTTC. This chain links TRBV5-1 with TRBJ2-7; D is undetermined. The CDR3 has 11 residues. V was shortened by 1 base and J by 4 bases, with 3 bases between the two germline ends. Germline-derived CDR1 and CDR2 are SGHRS and YFSETQ.

This clone has a handful of counts. The chain carries TRBV2 and TRBJ2-7, with TRBD1 matching over 9 bases. Trimming at V came to 2 bases and at J to 9 bases, leaving 14 bases not matched to a gene. CDR1 and CDR2 from the germline V gene are SNHLY and FYNNEI. This CDR3 comprises 16 residues. In nucleotides, the CDR3 is TGTGCCAGCAGTGAAATCCCGGGACAGGGCACCCGAGGGCAGTACTTC. The encoded protein is CASSEIPGQGTRGQYF.

This chain uses TRBV2 with TRBJ1-5, with 8 bases aligning to TRBD1. In germline, CDR1 is SNHLY, CDR2 FYNNEI. V lost 4 bases to trimming and J lost 7 bases; unmatched junction nucleotides: 9. CDR3 size: 15 residues. The CDR3 sequence is CASSVGGQGRQPQHF. In DNA form, the CDR3 reads TGTGCCAGCAGTGTTGGAGGACAGGGACGGCAGCCCCAGCATTTT.

The CDR3 protein is CAAIATNTGELFF. Written as DNA, the CDR3 is TGTGCCGCCATAGCAACGAACACCGGGGAGCTGTTTTTT. V usage is TRBV25-1 and J usage is TRBJ2-2; no reliable D call. Germline values: CDR1 MGHDK, CDR2 SYGVNS. V was shortened by 11 bases and J by 0 bases, with 10 bases between the two germline ends. This CDR3 has 13 residues.

The genes are TRBV3-1 (or the pseudogene TRBV3-2) and TRBJ2-5; 9 nucleotides align to TRBD2. Looked up from germline, CDR1 is LGHDT and CDR2 is YNNKEL (reference sequence). The CDR3 loop spans 16 amino acids. Trimming at V came to 1 base and at J to 2 bases, leaving 5 bases not matched to a gene. The CDR3: CASSQGLAGPQETQYF. The CDR3 DNA is TGTGCCAGCAGCCAAGGCCTAGCGGGACCTCAAGAGACCCAGTACTTC.

This rearrangement joins TRBV5-1 to TRBJ2-3; 8 bases align to TRBD1. The CDR3 runs 14 residues. Germline trimming cut 0 bases from V and 3 bases from J; bases unmatched to any gene: 0. Germline V gives CDR1 SGHRS, CDR2 YFSETQ. CDR3 in amino acids: CASSLGTGTDTQYF. The CDR3 DNA is TGCGCCAGCAGCTTGGGGACAGGGACAGATACGCAGTATTTT.

The rearrangement links TRBV7-9 to TRBJ2-1; 8 bases are a match to TRBD2. With 0 bases clipped from V and 3 bases from J, the junction kept 4 bases outside the gene matches. Germline V lookup: CDR1 SEHNR, CDR2 FQNEAQ (reference sequence). The CDR3 length is 16 residues. The CDR3 is CASSLAVLAVYNEQFF. CDR3 nucleotides: TGTGCCAGCAGCTTAGCGGTACTAGCGGTCTACAATGAGCAGTTCTTC. The full variable domain, its missing parts supplied by reference TRBV7-9 and TRBJ2-1, is DTGVSQNPRHKITKRGQNVTFRCDPISEHNRLYWYRQTLGQGPEFLTYFQNEAQLEKSRLLSDRFSAERPKGSFSTLEIQRTEQGDSAMYLCASSLAVLAVYNEQFFGPGTRLTVL.